These T cell receptor beta chains were read from a single sample in a study of cytomegalovirus exposure and HLA in healthy donors. Profiled with immunoSEQ multiplex PCR; TCRdb holds only in-frame clones, not every one. Among 150,000 to 200,000 clones listed, around two thirds were seen once. Sequenced input: PBMCs. The receptors were sampled from a man under 40 in good health and CMV-seropositive. The CDR3 runs from the conserved cysteine through the conserved F or W. The D gene is left open where the match is weak. Part of the rows lack a size; the others show once, few, many or a class for expanded clones.

j_gene: TRBJ1-2
v_gene: TRBV11-2
d_gene: -
abundance: -
len: 15
CDR3aa: CASSLGQSTNYGYTF

j_gene: TRBJ1-2
v_gene: TRBV29-1
d_gene: TRBD1
abundance: -
len: 13
CDR3aa: CSVGVGTGSGYTF

j_gene: TRBJ1-2
v_gene: TRBV27
d_gene: -
abundance: -
len: 17
CDR3aa: CASSLSGAGSTNYGYTF

j_gene: TRBJ2-6
v_gene: TRBV5-4
d_gene: TRBD1
abundance: few
len: 17
CDR3aa: CASSKGQLGSGANVLTF

j_gene: TRBJ2-1
v_gene: TRBV7-8
d_gene: TRBD2
abundance: -
len: 15
CDR3aa: CASSLSSGSYNEQFF

j_gene: TRBJ1-1
v_gene: TRBV7-2
d_gene: -
abundance: few
len: 14
CDR3aa: CASSLGALGTEAFF

j_gene: TRBJ1-6
v_gene: TRBV6-5
d_gene: -
abundance: -
len: 15
CDR3aa: CASSYSSGAGSPLHF

j_gene: TRBJ2-3
v_gene: TRBV12-2
d_gene: -
abundance: -
len: 18
CDR3aa: CASRLAPDRAKGTDTQYF

j_gene: TRBJ2-3
v_gene: TRBV5-6
d_gene: TRBD1
abundance: once
len: 14
CDR3aa: CASSSTGVPDTQYF

j_gene: TRBJ2-4
v_gene: TRBV19
d_gene: TRBD1
abundance: few
len: 18
CDR3aa: CASSGGAAGYLAKNIQYF

j_gene: TRBJ1-2
v_gene: TRBV6-6
d_gene: -
abundance: -
len: 12
CDR3aa: CASTQRGDGYTF

j_gene: TRBJ2-7
v_gene: TRBV30
d_gene: -
abundance: once
len: 12
CDR3aa: CALELPSYEQYF

j_gene: TRBJ2-1
v_gene: TRBV5-1
d_gene: TRBD1
abundance: -
len: 16
CDR3aa: CASSLNTGASYNEQFF

j_gene: TRBJ2-5
v_gene: TRBV5-1
d_gene: -
abundance: few
len: 13
CDR3aa: CASSLQDQETQYF

j_gene: TRBJ2-7
v_gene: TRBV6-5
d_gene: TRBD1
abundance: -
len: 13
CDR3aa: CASRTGGDREQYF

j_gene: TRBJ1-2
v_gene: TRBV11-2
d_gene: TRBD1
abundance: -
len: 16
CDR3aa: CASSWGTGRTNYGYTF

j_gene: TRBJ2-7
v_gene: TRBV6-6
d_gene: TRBD1
abundance: once
len: 14
CDR3aa: CASSRTGATYEQYF

j_gene: TRBJ2-1
v_gene: TRBV9
d_gene: TRBD2
abundance: -
len: 15
CDR3aa: CASSAQREGINEQFF

j_gene: TRBJ2-5
v_gene: TRBV6-5
d_gene: TRBD2
abundance: -
len: 14
CDR3aa: CASSELAGGETQYF

j_gene: -
v_gene: TRBV7-6
d_gene: -
abundance: -
len: 15
CDR3aa: CASSLGGFLPNEQYF

j_gene: TRBJ2-7
v_gene: TRBV7-9
d_gene: -
abundance: few
len: 12
CDR3aa: CASSLVESEQYF

j_gene: TRBJ2-5
v_gene: TRBV5-1
d_gene: TRBD1
abundance: few
len: 16
CDR3aa: CASSTPDRVDQETQYF

j_gene: TRBJ1-1
v_gene: TRBV30
d_gene: -
abundance: -
len: 11
CDR3aa: CAWSDWQRAFF

j_gene: TRBJ1-2
v_gene: TRBV5-6
d_gene: TRBD1
abundance: -
len: 15
CDR3aa: CASSPGTGLNYGYTF

j_gene: TRBJ2-3
v_gene: TRBV10-3
d_gene: -
abundance: -
len: 12
CDR3aa: CAISGGGDTQYF

j_gene: TRBJ1-5
v_gene: TRBV7-9
d_gene: -
abundance: few
len: 14
CDR3aa: CASSFETAYQPQHF